This is a list of T cell receptor beta chains from one sample in a study of human versus mouse CDR3 diversity and MHC coevolution. Profiled with immunoSEQ multiplex PCR; TCRdb holds only in-frame clones, not every one. The repertoire consists of about 77,000 clones, with 80% to 95% occurring once and the leading ten covering around 0.15%. Sequencing used naive CD4+ T cells from blood. The receptor set was obtained from a person aged 25 to 75 in good health. The CDR3 runs from the conserved cysteine through the conserved F or W. D genes are given only for firm matches. For some rows the clone size is stated as once, few or many, or as a class when expanded; others skip it.

clone size	D gene	V gene	J gene	CDR3 DNA	CDR3 protein
once	NA	TRBV12-5	TRBJ1-6	TGTGCTAGTGGTCCCTCGCCGGGCGGGAATTCACCCCTCCACTTT	CASGPSPGGNSPLHF
NA	NA	TRBV4-1	TRBJ2-7	TGCGCCAGCAGCCAAGAACAGGGAGGGTACGAGCAGTACTTC	CASSQEQGGYEQYF
NA	TRBD1	TRBV2	TRBJ1-1	TGTGCCAGCAGTGGGGACAGGGGGACGACTGAAGCTTTCTTT	CASSGDRGTTEAFF
once	TRBD2	TRBV9	TRBJ2-1	TGTGCAAGGGGAGCGGGAGGAAGTAATGAGCAGTTCTTC	CARGAGGSNEQFF
few	NA	TRBV10-1	TRBJ2-7	TGCGCCAGCAGTGAACTTAGCGAGCAGTACTTC	CASSELSEQYF
NA	NA	TRBV5-4	TRBJ1-5	TGTGCCAGCAGCTTGGCGGGGAAGCCCCAGCATTTT	CASSLAGKPQHF
NA	TRBD1	TRBV7-2	TRBJ1-2	TGTGCCAGCAGCCGAACAGGGGCGGGCTATGGCTACACCTTC	CASSRTGAGYGYTF
NA	NA	TRBV5-4	TRBJ2-7	TGTGCCAGCAGCTTGGAGCCGGACAAAATAGACGAGCAGTACTTC	CASSLEPDKIDEQYF
NA	TRBD1	TRBV19	TRBJ1-5	TGTGCCAGTAGTAGGGACAGGGCAATGGTAGGGAATCAGCCCCAGCATTTT	CASSRDRAMVGNQPQHF
NA	TRBD2	TRBV29-1	TRBJ2-1	TGCAGCGGGGGGGGACTAGCCGACAATGAGCAGTTCTTC	CSGGGLADNEQFF
once	NA	TRBV10-3	TRBJ1-1	TGTGCCACCAGTGAGGTTTTGGGGGCAGCTTCCACTGAAGCTTTCTTT	CATSEVLGAASTEAFF
NA	NA	TRBV18	TRBJ2-7	TGTGCCAGCTCATCTAGGGACACGGGAGAGCAGTACTTC	CASSSRDTGEQYF
NA	NA	TRBV5-4	TRBJ2-7	TGTGCCAGCAGATCGGCAGCGAGCACGGGGAACGAGCAGTACTTC	CASRSAASTGNEQYF
NA	NA	TRBV30	TRBJ1-6	TGTGCCTGGCGGTCGAATAATTCACCCCTCCACTTT	CAWRSNNSPLHF
NA	NA	TRBV6-5	TRBJ2-7	TGTGCCAGCAGTTACTCAACGCAGGGGCCCTACGAGCAGTACTTC	CASSYSTQGPYEQYF
NA	NA	TRBV27	TRBJ1-2	TGTGCCAGCCGTTCCGAGACAGGTTTTTATGGCTACACCTTC	CASRSETGFYGYTF
NA	NA	TRBV5-1	TRBJ2-7	TGCGCCAGCAGCTTGGGGCGGTTCTCCTACGAGCAGTACTTC	CASSLGRFSYEQYF
NA	NA	TRBV28	TRBJ1-4	TGTGCCAGCAGTTTATTGGGTAGGAGGGTTAATGAAAAACTGTTTTTT	CASSLLGRRVNEKLFF
NA	TRBD1	TRBV18	TRBJ2-5	TGTGCCAGCTCACCAGCTACAGGGGCCGCGGAGACCCAGTACTTC	CASSPATGAAETQYF
NA	NA	TRBV6-4	TRBJ1-4	TGTGCCAGCAGTTTAAACTCAGGTGGTGAAAAACTGTTTTTT	CASSLNSGGEKLFF
NA	TRBD1	TRBV6-1	TRBJ2-1	TGTGCCAGCGGACTCGGGACAGCATCCTACAATGAGCAGTTCTTC	CASGLGTASYNEQFF
NA	NA	TRBV7-9	TRBJ1-6	TGTGCCAGCAGCTTAAAGGCAGGGGAGAATTCACCCCTCCACTTT	CASSLKAGENSPLHF
NA	TRBD2	TRBV9	TRBJ2-7	TGTGCCAGCAGCCTATCCGGACTAGCGGGAGTGAACGAGCAGTACTTC	CASSLSGLAGVNEQYF
NA	NA	TRBV7-2	TRBJ2-2	TGTGCCAGCAGCTTAGAGGCGGCTCTCACCGGGGAGCTGTTTTTT	CASSLEAALTGELFF
NA	NA	TRBV6-7	TRBJ2-1	TGTGCCAGCAGTTATAGCCATGAGCAGTTCTTC	CASSYSHEQFF
NA	TRBD2	TRBV6-4	TRBJ2-1	TGTGCCAGCAGTGACTCTAGCGGGTCCTACAATGAGCAGTTCTTC	CASSDSSGSYNEQFF
NA	TRBD1	TRBV5-4	TRBJ2-1	TGTGCCAGCTCCGGACAGGGGTCGGGAAATGAGCAGTTCTTC	CASSGQGSGNEQFF
NA	NA	TRBV7-8	TRBJ2-5	TGTGCCAGCAGCTTAACAGGACTAATGGGAGCGGAGACCCAGTACTTC	CASSLTGLMGAETQYF
NA	NA	TRBV5-1	TRBJ2-3	TGCGCCAGCAGCGACGGGACTACAGATACGCAGTATTTT	CASSDGTTDTQYF
NA	TRBD1	TRBV29-1	TRBJ2-3	TGCAGCGGGGCGGCGGGACAGGGTGCAGATACGCAGTATTTT	CSGAAGQGADTQYF
NA	TRBD1	TRBV5-4	TRBJ1-4	TGTGCCAGCAGCTTGGCCCGCGCAGGGGGCGTAAATGAAAAACTGTTTTTT	CASSLARAGGVNEKLFF
NA	TRBD1	TRBV6-1	TRBJ1-4	TGTGCCAGTTTGGGACAGGGAGGCGAAAAACTGTTTTTT	CASLGQGGEKLFF
NA	TRBD1	TRBV28	TRBJ1-5	TGTGCCAGCAGTTCCCGGACAGGGAGATATAGCAATCAGCCCCAGCATTTT	CASSSRTGRYSNQPQHF
NA	TRBD2	TRBV2	TRBJ2-7	TGTGCCAGCACTAGGGAGGGCTACGAGCAGTACTTC	CASTREGYEQYF
NA	TRBD1	TRBV19	TRBJ1-2	TGTGCCAGTAGTATTGACCAGGGGGTCAATGGCTACACCTTC	CASSIDQGVNGYTF
NA	NA	TRBV7-9	TRBJ1-3	TGTGCCAGCAGCTTAGGGGGAGACATTCTGGGAAACACCATATATTTT	CASSLGGDILGNTIYF
NA	NA	TRBV27	TRBJ1-2	TGTGCCAGCTCCCAAACTCAGGGAAACTATGGCTACACCTTC	CASSQTQGNYGYTF
NA	NA	TRBV14	TRBJ2-4	TGTGCCAGCAGCGGGAGAGTACGGAACATTCAGTACTTC	CASSGRVRNIQYF
NA	NA	TRBV9	TRBJ2-5	TGTGCCAGCAGCGCCTCCCCGGGAAAAAAAGAGACCCAGTACTTC	CASSASPGKKETQYF
once	TRBD1	TRBV27	TRBJ2-7	TGTGCCAGCAGTTCCGGGACAGGGATTTCCTACGAGCAGTACTTC	CASSSGTGISYEQYF
NA	NA	TRBV7-9	TRBJ2-1	TGTGCCAGCAGCATTGGACTCCACGGGCGGAATGAGCAGTTCTTC	CASSIGLHGRNEQFF
NA	NA	TRBV28	TRBJ1-5	TGTGCCAGCATAGGATATGCGAACCGAGAGGGAAGGAATCAGCCCCAGCATTTT	CASIGYANREGRNQPQHF
NA	NA	TRBV19	TRBJ1-3	TGTGCCAGTAGACTCCGGCGGGATGGAAACACCATATATTTT	CASRLRRDGNTIYF
NA	TRBD2	TRBV30	TRBJ2-7	TGTGCCTGGAGTGAAGGACTAGCGGGCGAGCAGTACTTC	CAWSEGLAGEQYF
NA	TRBD2	TRBV19	TRBJ2-6	TGTGCCAGTAGTATGGGGGGGGGCTCTGGGGCCAACGTCCTGACTTTC	CASSMGGGSGANVLTF